This T cell receptor (beta chain) was observed in a study of blood T cell repertoires in COVID-19. Germline-derived CDR1 and CDR2 are GTSNPN and SVGIG (reference sequence). The CDR3 is made up of 14 amino acids. V lost 0 bases to trimming and J lost 5 bases, with 13 bases between them. Original processing methods: By means of reference gene primer amplification, nucleated cell counts were estimated. The repertoire was sequenced with immunoSEQ multiplex PCR; TCRdb's copy has only in-frame clones and lacks some. That table is the source of V, J and clone size, and D and trimming were worked out from the DNA. This table has about 130,000 clones, more than 70% appearing once.

The rearrangement uses TRBV30 and TRBJ1-2; D is perhaps TRBD1 (6 bases). The material sequenced was peripheral blood. The receptor was isolated from a man aged 60 to 69 with acute or convalescent COVID-19. In DNA form, the CDR3 reads TGTGCCTGGAGTGTAGGCAGGGACAATTATGGCTACACCTTC. Encoded protein: CAWSVGRDNYGYTF. Looking up the rest from reference TRBV30 and TRBJ1-2 gives the full variable domain: SQTIHQWPATLVQPVGSPLSLECTVEGTSNPNLYWYRQAAGRGLQLLFYSVGIGQISSEVPQNLSASRPQDRQFILSSKKLLLSDSGFYLCAWSVGRDNYGYTFGSGTRLTVV.